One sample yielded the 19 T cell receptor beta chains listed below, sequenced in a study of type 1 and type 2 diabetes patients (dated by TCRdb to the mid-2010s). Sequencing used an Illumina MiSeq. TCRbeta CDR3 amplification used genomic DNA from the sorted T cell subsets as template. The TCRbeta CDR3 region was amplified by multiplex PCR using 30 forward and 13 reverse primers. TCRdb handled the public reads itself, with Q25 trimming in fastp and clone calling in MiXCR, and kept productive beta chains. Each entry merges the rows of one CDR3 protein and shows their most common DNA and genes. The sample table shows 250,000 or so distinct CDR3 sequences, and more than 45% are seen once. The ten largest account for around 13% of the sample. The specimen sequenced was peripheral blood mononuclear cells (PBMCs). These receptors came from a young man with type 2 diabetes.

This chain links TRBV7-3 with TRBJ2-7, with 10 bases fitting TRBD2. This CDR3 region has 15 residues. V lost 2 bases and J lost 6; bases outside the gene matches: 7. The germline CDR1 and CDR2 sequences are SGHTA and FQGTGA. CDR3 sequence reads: CASSLGPSGSGEQYF. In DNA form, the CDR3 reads TGTGCCAGCAGCTTAGGGCCTAGCGGGAGTGGCGAGCAGTACTTC.

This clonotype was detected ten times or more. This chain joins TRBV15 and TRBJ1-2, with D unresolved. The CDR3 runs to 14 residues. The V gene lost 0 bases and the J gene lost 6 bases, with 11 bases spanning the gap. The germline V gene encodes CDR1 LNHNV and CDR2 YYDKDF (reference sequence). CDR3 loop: CATSRDTVGNGYTF. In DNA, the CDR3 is TGTGCCACCAGCAGAGACACGGTTGGGAATGGCTACACCTTC. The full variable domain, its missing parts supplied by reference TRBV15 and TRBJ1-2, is DAMVIQNPRYQVTQFGKPVTLSCSQTLNHNVMYWYQQKSSQAPKLLFHYYDKDFNNEADTPDNFQSRRPNTSFCFLDIRSPGLGDTAMYLCATSRDTVGNGYTFGSGTRLTVV.

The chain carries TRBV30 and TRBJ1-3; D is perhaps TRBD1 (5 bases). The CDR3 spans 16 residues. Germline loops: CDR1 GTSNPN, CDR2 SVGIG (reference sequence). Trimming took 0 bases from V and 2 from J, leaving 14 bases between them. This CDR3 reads CAWSVLEGSTGNTIYF. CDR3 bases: TGTGCCTGGAGTGTACTTGAGGGGTCCACTGGAAACACCATATATTTT.

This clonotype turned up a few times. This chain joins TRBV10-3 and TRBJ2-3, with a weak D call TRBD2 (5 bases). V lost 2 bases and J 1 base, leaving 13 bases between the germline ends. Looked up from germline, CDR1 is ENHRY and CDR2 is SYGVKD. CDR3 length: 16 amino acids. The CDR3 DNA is TGTGCCATCAGTGAGGGTCAAGCGGATGGCACAGATACGCAGTATTTT. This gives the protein CAISEGQADGTDTQYF.

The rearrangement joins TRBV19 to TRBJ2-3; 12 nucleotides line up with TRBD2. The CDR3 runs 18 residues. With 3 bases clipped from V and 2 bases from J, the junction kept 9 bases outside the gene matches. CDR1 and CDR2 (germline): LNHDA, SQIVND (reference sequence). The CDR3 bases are TGTGCCAGTAGTATTTCGGGACTAGCGGGCCCGAACACAGATACGCAGTATTTT. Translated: CASSISGLAGPNTDTQYF.

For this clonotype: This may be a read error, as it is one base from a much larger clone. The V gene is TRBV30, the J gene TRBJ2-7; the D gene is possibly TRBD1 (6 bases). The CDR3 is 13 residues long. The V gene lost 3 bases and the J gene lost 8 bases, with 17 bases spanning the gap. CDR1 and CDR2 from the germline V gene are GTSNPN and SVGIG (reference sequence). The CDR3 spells CAWSDGQSYKQYF. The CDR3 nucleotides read TGTGCCTGGAGCGATGGACAGTCTTACAAGCAGTACTTC.

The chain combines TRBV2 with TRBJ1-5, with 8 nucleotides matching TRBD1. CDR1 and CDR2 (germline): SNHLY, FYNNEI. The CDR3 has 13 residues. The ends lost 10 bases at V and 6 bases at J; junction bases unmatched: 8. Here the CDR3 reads CATRGQGAQPQHF. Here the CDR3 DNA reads TGTGCCACCCGGGGGCAGGGGGCTCAGCCCCAGCATTTT.

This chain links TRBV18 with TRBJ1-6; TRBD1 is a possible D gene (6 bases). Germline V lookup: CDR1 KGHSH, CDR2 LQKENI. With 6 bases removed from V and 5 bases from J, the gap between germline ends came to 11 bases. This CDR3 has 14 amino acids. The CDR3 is CASSRGENNSPLHF. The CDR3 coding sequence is TGTGCCAGCTCCAGGGGCGAAAATAATTCACCCCTCCACTTT.

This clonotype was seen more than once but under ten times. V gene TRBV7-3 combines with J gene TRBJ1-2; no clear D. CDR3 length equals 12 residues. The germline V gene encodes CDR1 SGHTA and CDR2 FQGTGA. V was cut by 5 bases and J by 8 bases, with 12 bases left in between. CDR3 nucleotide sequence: TGTGCCAGCAGCGCCTTCCGCAGCGGCTACACCTTC. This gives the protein CASSAFRSGYTF.

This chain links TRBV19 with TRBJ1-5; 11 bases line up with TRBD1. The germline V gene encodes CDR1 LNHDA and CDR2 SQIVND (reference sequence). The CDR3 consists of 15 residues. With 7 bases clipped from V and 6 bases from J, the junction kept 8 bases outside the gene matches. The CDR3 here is CASNLPGTGGQPQHF. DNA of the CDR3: TGTGCCAGTAATCTGCCCGGGACAGGGGGTCAGCCCCAGCATTTT. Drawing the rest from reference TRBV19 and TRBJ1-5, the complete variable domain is DGGITQSPKYLFRKEGQNVTLSCEQNLNHDAMYWYRQDPGQGLRLIYYSQIVNDFQKGDIAEGYSVSREKKESFPLTVTSAQKNPTAFYLCASNLPGTGGQPQHFGDGTRLSIL.

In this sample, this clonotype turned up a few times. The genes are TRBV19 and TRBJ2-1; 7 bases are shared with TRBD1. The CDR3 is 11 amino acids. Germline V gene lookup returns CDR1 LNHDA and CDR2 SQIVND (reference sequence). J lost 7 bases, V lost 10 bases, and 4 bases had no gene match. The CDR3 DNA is TGTGCCACTCACAGGGGAAATGAGCAGTTCTTC. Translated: CATHRGNEQFF.

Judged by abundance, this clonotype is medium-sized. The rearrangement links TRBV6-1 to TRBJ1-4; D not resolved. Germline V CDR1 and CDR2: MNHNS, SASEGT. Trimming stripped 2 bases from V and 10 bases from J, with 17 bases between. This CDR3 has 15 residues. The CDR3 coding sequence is TGTGCCAGCAGTGAATTAGAGGGTGCGGTGGGAAAACTGTTTTTT. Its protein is CASSELEGAVGKLFF.

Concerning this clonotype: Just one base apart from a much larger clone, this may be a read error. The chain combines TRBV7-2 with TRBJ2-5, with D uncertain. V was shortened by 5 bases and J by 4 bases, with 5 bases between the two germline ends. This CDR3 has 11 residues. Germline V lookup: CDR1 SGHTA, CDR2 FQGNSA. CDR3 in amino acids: CASSRRETQYF. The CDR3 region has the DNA TGTGCCAGCAGCCGCCGAGAGACCCAGTACTTC.

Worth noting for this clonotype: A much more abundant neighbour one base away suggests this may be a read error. The CDR3 region is CASRIFGGVGSTDTRYF. In DNA, the CDR3 is TGTGCCAGTAGGATTTTTGGGGGAGTCGGAAGCACAGATACGCGGTATTTT. The V and J genes are TRBV19 and TRBJ2-3, with D perhaps assigned TRBD1 or TRBD2 (5 bases each). CDR1 is LNHDA and CDR2 is SQIVND in the germline V gene (reference sequence). This CDR3 has 17 residues.

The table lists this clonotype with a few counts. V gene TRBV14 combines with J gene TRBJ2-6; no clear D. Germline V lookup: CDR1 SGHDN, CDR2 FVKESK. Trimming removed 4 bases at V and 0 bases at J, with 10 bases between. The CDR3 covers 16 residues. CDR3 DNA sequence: TGTGCCAGCAGCCTATTACCCGGCTCTGGGGCCAACGTCCTGACTTTC. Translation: CASSLLPGSGANVLTF.

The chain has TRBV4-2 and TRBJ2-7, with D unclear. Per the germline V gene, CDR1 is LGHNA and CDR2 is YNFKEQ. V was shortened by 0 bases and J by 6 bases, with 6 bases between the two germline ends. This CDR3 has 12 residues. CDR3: CASSQDLGEQYF. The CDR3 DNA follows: TGTGCCAGCAGCCAAGACCTGGGCGAGCAGTACTTC.

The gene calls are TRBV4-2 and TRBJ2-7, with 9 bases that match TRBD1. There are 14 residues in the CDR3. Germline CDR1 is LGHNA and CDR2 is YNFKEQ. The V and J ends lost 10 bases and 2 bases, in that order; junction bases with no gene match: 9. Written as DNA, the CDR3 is TGTGCCACCACCCCGGGACAGGGCCCCTACGAGCAGTACTTC. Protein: CATTPGQGPYEQYF.

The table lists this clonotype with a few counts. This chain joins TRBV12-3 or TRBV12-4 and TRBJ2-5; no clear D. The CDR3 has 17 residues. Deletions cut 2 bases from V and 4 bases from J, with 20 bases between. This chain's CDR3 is CASSLNARLVIPETQYF. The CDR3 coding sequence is TGTGCCAGCAGTTTAAACGCTCGACTCGTCATACCAGAGACCCAGTACTTC.

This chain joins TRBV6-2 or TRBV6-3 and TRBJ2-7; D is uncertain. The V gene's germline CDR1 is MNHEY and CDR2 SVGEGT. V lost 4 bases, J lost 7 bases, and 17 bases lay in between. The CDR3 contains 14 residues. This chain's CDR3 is CASSSANSHEEQYF. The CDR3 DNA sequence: TGTGCCAGCAGTTCTGCTAATTCCCATGAAGAGCAGTACTTC.